This T cell receptor beta chain was recovered during a study of beta chain features in type 1 diabetes. Broader study findings: Compared with healthy donors, patients appeared to share more similar naive, central memory and regulatory TCRB repertoires. Patients with type 1 diabetes carried fewer insertions and had more deletions at their VDJ junctions.

V dropped 5 bases and J dropped 5; count of bases not matched to a gene: 12. This CDR3 is 15 amino acids long. Per the germline V gene, CDR1 is SGHRS and CDR2 is YFSETQ. About this clone itself: Its antigen is currently unknown.

Sequencing targeted expressed TCRB transcripts, as all isolated RNA had been reverse transcribed. Measured with immunoSEQ multiplex PCR; TCRdb has only the in-frame clones, and not every one. The sample lists roughly 230,000 clones, 9% to 10% occurring once. CD45RO/CCR7/CD25/CD127/CD95/CD27 sorting isolated CD4+ naive, central memory, regulatory and stem cell-like memory cells. The sequencing sample was made of naive CD4+ T cells from blood. This receptor was obtained from a woman in her late teens or twenties in good health. This chain connects TRBV5-1 to TRBJ1-1; 7 bases fit TRBD1. The DNA for the CDR3 is TGCGCCAGCAGTGAAAGGACAGGAAGTGTGACTGAAGCTTTCTTT. Translated: CASSERTGSVTEAFF. Together with reference TRBV5-1 and TRBJ1-1, the CDR3 gives the full variable domain: KAGVTQTPRYLIKTRGQQVTLSCSPISGHRSVSWYQQTPGQGLQFLFEYFSETQRNKGNFPGRFSGRQFSNSRSEMNVSTLELGDSALYLCASSERTGSVTEAFFGQGTRLTVV.